The 15 T cell receptor beta chains in this list originate from one sample, sequenced in a study of blood T cell repertoires in COVID-19. Generated by immunoSEQ multiplex PCR, the TCRdb table keeps only in-frame clones and is missing some. Among some 270,000 clones listed, around 82% were seen once. Sequencing used PBMCs or T cells enriched from blood (not recorded which). The receptors here all came from a man in his fifties or sixties who had recovered from COVID-19.

The rearrangement links TRBV3-1 (or the pseudogene TRBV3-2) to TRBJ1-2; 9 nucleotides match TRBD1. Germline V gene sequence: CDR1 LGHDT, CDR2 YNNKEL (reference sequence). CDR3 size: 13 residues. J lost 8 bases, V lost 4 bases, and 5 bases had no gene match. The CDR3 region is CASSRDRVWGYTF. The DNA for the CDR3 is TGTGCCAGCAGCCGGGACAGGGTTTGGGGCTACACCTTC.

The chain carries TRBV27 and TRBJ1-2, with 7 bases matching TRBD1. After removal of 5 bases from V and 4 bases from J, the junction contained 4 bases not matched to a gene. Germline-derived CDR1 and CDR2 are MNHEY and SMNVEV (reference sequence). This CDR3 region has 13 residues. The CDR3 DNA is TGTGCCAGCAGTCCGACAGGGCTCTATGGCTACACCTTC. Its protein product is CASSPTGLYGYTF.

This clone was picked up one time. This sequence joins TRBV5-1 and TRBJ2-1; 9 bases are shared with TRBD1. Germline V gene lookup returns CDR1 SGHRS and CDR2 YFSETQ. Unmatched junction bases numbered 12, after V lost 4 bases and J lost 7 bases. The CDR3 covers 16 residues. CDR3: CASSNAQGAAWNEQFF. CDR3 in DNA: TGCGCCAGCAGCAACGCACAGGGGGCGGCTTGGAATGAGCAGTTCTTC.

V is TRBV4-1 and J is TRBJ2-4; 7 nucleotides align to TRBD1. The CDR3 contains 15 residues. Germline CDR1 MGHRA, CDR2 YSYEKL. With V trimmed by 1 base and J by 6 bases, 6 bases remained unmatched. The CDR3 sequence is CASSQGRGPGNIQYF. The CDR3 nucleotides are TGCGCCAGCAGCCAAGGAAGGGGGCCGGGAAACATTCAGTACTTC.

This chain joins TRBV5-1 and TRBJ2-7; 9 bases line up with TRBD1. This CDR3 contains 15 residues. Germline V gene sequence: CDR1 SGHRS, CDR2 YFSETQ. V lost 5 bases to trimming and J lost 5 bases; unmatched junction nucleotides: 11. The CDR3 reads CASSYWGDRVDEQYF. CDR3 bases: TGCGCCAGCAGTTATTGGGGGGACAGGGTGGACGAGCAGTACTTC.

CDR3 protein: CASSVGLDRGEQYF. DNA for the CDR3: TGTGCCAGCAGCGTAGGTCTAGATCGTGGCGAGCAGTACTTC. The V gene is TRBV9, the J gene TRBJ2-7; D remains ambiguous. Trimming left V 0 bases short and J 6 bases short, with 13 bases between. The CDR3 has 14 residues. Germline V gives CDR1 SGDLS, CDR2 YYNGEE.

The chain combines TRBV19 with TRBJ2-7; 7 bases are a match to TRBD1. V shed 9 bases, J shed 6 bases, and the junction held 14 bases outside the gene matches. Germline V gives CDR1 LNHDA, CDR2 SQIVND (reference sequence). This CDR3 has 14 amino acids. The CDR3 bases are TGTGCCAGCTCAATTATTACAGGGGACGGCGAGCAGTACTTC. Encoded protein: CASSIITGDGEQYF.

The chain recombines TRBV9 with TRBJ2-1, with 9 bases lining up with TRBD2. After removal of 5 bases from V and 8 bases from J, the junction contained 11 bases not matched to a gene. This CDR3 has 15 amino acids. Germline values: CDR1 SGDLS, CDR2 YYNGEE. CDR3 bases: TGTGCCAGCAGTTCTTACGGCGGGAGGGCACATGAGCAGTTCTTC. Its protein product is CASSSYGGRAHEQFF.

This clone occurred a few times. The chain joins TRBV5-4 to TRBJ2-3; 11 positions match TRBD2. Germline CDR1 and CDR2: SGHNT and YYREEE (reference sequence). With 1 base clipped from V and 4 bases from J, the junction kept 2 bases outside the gene matches. The CDR3 has 15 amino acids. The CDR3 spells CASSLLAGGPDTQYF. In DNA, the CDR3 is TGTGCCAGCAGCTTGTTAGCGGGGGGGCCAGATACGCAGTATTTT. The full variable domain, its missing parts supplied by reference TRBV5-4 and TRBJ2-3, is ETGVTQSPTHLIKTRGQQVTLRCSSQSGHNTVSWYQQALGQGPQFIFQYYREEENGRGNFPPRFSGLQFPNYSSELNVNALELDDSALYLCASSLLAGGPDTQYFGPGTRLTVL.

For the CDR3, the DNA is TGCGCCAGCAGCTTACAGGACCCGCGAGAGGCTGGGGCCAACGTCCTGACTTTC. This translates into CASSLQDPREAGANVLTF. The V and J genes are TRBV5-1 and TRBJ2-6; possible D gene TRBD1, 5 bases. Germline values: CDR1 SGHRS, CDR2 YFSETQ. The V end was cut by 2 bases, the J end by 2 bases, with 17 bases between. The CDR3 length is 18 residues.

CDR3 sequence reads: CASSGGAITEAFF. CDR3 sequence (DNA): TGTGCCAGCTCCGGGGGGGCGATCACTGAAGCTTTCTTT. V usage is TRBV2 and J usage is TRBJ1-1; tentative D call: TRBD1 (6 bases). The CDR3 sequence is 13 residues long. Germline V gene sequence: CDR1 SNHLY, CDR2 FYNNEI. V lost 8 bases and J 4 bases, leaving 14 bases between the germline ends. Based on the CDR3 plus reference TRBV2 and TRBJ1-1, the full variable domain is EPEVTQTPSHQVTQMGQEVILRCVPISNHLYFYWYRQILGQKVEFLVSFYNNEISEKSEIFDDQFSVERPDGSNFTLKIRSTKLEDSAMYFCASSGGAITEAFFGQGTRLTVV.

This clone showed up just once. V is TRBV19 and J is TRBJ1-5; D is uncertain. This CDR3 has 14 residues. The ends were cut back, 3 bases at V and 4 bases at J, with 10 bases in the middle. The germline CDR1 and CDR2 sequences are LNHDA and SQIVND (reference sequence). This CDR3 is CASSIEGVNQPQHF. The DNA of the CDR3 is TGTGCCAGTAGTATTGAGGGTGTAAATCAGCCCCAGCATTTT.

This clone was observed a few times. The V gene is TRBV18, the J gene TRBJ1-5, with 8 nucleotides matching TRBD1. The V gene's germline CDR1 is KGHSH and CDR2 LQKENI. The CDR3 length is 14 residues. V lost 4 bases and J lost 6; bases outside the gene matches: 5. The DNA of the CDR3 is TGTGCCAGCTCACAGACAGGGGACAGTCAGCCCCAGCATTTT. It is translated as CASSQTGDSQPQHF.

The chain employs TRBV5-3 and TRBJ2-2; 7 nucleotides line up with TRBD1. TRBV5-3 falls under the ORF class, with uncertain function. The CDR3 has 16 amino acids. Trimming at V came to 4 bases and at J to 1 base, leaving 7 bases not matched to a gene. CDR3 region: CARSPAGTVNTGELFF. In DNA, the CDR3 is TGTGCCAGAAGCCCTGCCGGGACAGTGAACACCGGGGAGCTGTTTTTT.

This chain links TRBV3-1 (or the pseudogene TRBV3-2) with TRBJ2-3, with 10 bases lining up with TRBD2. The germline CDR1 and CDR2 sequences are LGHDT and YNNKEL (reference sequence). This CDR3 is built from 14 residues. V was pared by 6 bases and J by 8 bases, with 8 bases of the junction left unmatched. The CDR3 is CASRTTSGPPTQYF. The CDR3 nucleotides read TGTGCCAGCAGAACGACTAGCGGGCCTCCTACGCAGTATTTT.